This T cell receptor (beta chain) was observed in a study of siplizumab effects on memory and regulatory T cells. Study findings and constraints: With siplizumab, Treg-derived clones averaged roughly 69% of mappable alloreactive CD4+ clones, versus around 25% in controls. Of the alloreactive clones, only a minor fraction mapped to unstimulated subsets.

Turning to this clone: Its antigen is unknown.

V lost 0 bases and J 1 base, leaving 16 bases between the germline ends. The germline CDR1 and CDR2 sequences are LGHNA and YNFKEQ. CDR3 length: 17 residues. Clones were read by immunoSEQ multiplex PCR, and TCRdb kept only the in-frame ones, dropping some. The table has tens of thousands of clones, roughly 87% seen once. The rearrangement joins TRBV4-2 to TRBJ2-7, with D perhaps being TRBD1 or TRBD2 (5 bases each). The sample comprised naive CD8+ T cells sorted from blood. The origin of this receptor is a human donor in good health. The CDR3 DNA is TGTGCCAGCAGCCAAGATATGGACGGGGCAGAGTCCTACGAGCAGTACTTC. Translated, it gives CASSQDMDGAESYEQYF.